This TCR beta chain was obtained from a study of response to subunit inactivated influenza vaccine. Study-wide findings and caveats: A suggestion made by the authors is that each seasonal influenza vaccination recruits few new T cells.

In TCRdb, the RT-PCR reads were re-called with MiXCR into one record per CDR3 protein. The table has 650,000 to 700,000 distinct CDR3 sequences, around 14% seen once; the top ten hold 11%. This CDR3 is 13 amino acids long. Trimming cost V 0 bases and J 4 bases, with 7 bases left between them. Germline loops: CDR1 MNHEY, CDR2 SMNVEV (reference sequence). This clonotype was counted at least ten times. The antigen is undetermined. The source material was PBMCs from blood, sampled 11 to 12 days after vaccination. The rearrangement joins TRBV27 to TRBJ2-7; D gene ambiguous. This clonotype was sampled from a man aged 50 to 60 who received an inactivated influenza vaccine. CDR3 DNA: TGTGCCAGCAGTTTATCCCCACATTACGAGCAGTACTTC. Its protein product is CASSLSPHYEQYF.